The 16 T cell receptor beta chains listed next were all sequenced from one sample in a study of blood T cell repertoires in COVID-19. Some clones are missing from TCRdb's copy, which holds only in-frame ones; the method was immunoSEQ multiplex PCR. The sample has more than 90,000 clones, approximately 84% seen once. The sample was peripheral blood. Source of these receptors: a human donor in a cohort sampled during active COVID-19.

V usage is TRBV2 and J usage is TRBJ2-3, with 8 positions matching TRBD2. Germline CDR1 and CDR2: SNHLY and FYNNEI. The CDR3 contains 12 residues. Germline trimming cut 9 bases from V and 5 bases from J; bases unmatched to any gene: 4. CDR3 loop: CASAGGGDTQYF. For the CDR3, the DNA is TGTGCCAGTGCGGGAGGAGGAGATACGCAGTATTTT.

The CDR3 reads CASSQTGVPQYF. The CDR3 nucleotides are TGTGCCAGCAGCCAAACCGGGGTGCCCCAGTACTTC. The chain couples TRBV3-1 (or the pseudogene TRBV3-2) to TRBJ2-5; tentatively, D is TRBD2 (5 bases). This CDR3 comprises 12 residues. Germline-derived CDR1 and CDR2 are LGHDT and YNNKEL (reference sequence). Trimming cost V 2 bases and J 9 bases, with 10 bases left between them.

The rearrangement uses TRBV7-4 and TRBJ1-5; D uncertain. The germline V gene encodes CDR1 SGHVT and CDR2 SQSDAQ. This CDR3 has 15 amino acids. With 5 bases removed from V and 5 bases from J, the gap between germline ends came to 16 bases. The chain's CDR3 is CASSRGLTGDQPQHF. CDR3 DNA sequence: TGTGCCAGCAGCCGCGGATTGACCGGAGATCAGCCCCAGCATTTT.

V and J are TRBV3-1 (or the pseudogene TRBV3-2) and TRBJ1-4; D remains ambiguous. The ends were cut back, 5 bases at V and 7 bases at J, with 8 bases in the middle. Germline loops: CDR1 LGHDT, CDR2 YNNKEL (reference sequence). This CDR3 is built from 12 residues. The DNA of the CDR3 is TGTGCCAGCAGCGCGATTTCTGAAAAACTGTTTTTT. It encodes CASSAISEKLFF.

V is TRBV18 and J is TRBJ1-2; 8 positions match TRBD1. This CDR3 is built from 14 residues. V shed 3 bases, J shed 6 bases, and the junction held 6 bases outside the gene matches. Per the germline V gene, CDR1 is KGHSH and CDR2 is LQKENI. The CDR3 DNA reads TGTGCCAGCTCACCTCAGGGGGCTAGTGATGGCTACACCTTC. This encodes CASSPQGASDGYTF.

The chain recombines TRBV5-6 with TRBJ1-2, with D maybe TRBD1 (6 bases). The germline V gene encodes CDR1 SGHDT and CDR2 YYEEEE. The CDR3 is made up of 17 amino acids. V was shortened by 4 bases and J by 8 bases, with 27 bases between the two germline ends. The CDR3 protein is CASSIYPGHVQNLGYTF. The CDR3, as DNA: TGTGCCAGCAGCATCTACCCGGGACATGTCCAGAACCTAGGCTACACCTTC.

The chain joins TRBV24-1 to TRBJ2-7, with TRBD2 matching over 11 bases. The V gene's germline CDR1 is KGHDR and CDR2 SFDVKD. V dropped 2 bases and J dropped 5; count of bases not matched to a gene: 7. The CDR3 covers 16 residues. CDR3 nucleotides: TGTGCCACCAGTGATTATACTAGCGGGAGTCTGGACGAGCAGTACTTC. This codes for CATSDYTSGSLDEQYF.

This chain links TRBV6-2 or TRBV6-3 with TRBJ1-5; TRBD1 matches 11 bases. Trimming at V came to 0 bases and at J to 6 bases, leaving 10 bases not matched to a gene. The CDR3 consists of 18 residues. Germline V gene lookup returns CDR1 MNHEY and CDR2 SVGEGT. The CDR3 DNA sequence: TGTGCCAGCAGTTACTCGGGACAGGGGGTCTCTAGGGCTCAGCCCCAGCATTTT. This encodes CASSYSGQGVSRAQPQHF.

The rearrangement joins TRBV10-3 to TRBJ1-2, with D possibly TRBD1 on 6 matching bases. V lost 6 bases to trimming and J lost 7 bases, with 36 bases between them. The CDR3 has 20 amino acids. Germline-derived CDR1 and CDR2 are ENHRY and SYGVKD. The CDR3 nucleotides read TGTGCCATCAGCCTGGCTCAATACTCGTTTCAAACAGGGTACCTGGCTGGCTACACCTTC. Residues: CAISLAQYSFQTGYLAGYTF.

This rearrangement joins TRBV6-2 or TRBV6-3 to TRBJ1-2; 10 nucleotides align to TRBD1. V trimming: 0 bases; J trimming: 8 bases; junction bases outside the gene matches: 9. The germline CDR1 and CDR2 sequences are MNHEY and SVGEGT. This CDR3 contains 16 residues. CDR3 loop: CASSYSGQGHLSGYTF. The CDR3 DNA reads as TGTGCCAGCAGTTACTCGGGACAGGGGCATCTTTCGGGCTACACCTTC.

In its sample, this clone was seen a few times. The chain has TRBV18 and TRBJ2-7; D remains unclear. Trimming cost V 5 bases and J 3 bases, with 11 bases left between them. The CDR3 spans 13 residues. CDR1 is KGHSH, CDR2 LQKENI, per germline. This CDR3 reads CASSLDSLYEQYF. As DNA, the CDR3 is TGTGCCAGCTCATTAGACTCCCTCTACGAGCAGTACTTC.

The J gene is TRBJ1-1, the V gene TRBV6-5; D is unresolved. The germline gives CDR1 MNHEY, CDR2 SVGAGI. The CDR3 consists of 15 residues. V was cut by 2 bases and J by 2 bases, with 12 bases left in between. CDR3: CASSYSWEGNTEAFF. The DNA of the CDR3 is TGTGCCAGCAGTTACAGCTGGGAGGGAAACACTGAAGCTTTCTTT.

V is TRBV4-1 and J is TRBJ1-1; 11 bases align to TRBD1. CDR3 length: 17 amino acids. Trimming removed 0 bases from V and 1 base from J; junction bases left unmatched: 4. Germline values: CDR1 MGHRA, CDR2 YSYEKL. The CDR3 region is CASSQDRTGGRNTEAFF. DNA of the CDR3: TGCGCCAGCAGCCAAGATCGGACAGGGGGCCGGAACACTGAAGCTTTCTTT.

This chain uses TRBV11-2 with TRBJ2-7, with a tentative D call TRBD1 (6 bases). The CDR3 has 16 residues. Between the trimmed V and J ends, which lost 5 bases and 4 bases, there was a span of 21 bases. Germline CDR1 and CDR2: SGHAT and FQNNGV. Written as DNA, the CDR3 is TGTGCCAGCAGCCGACTCGCAGGGGAACTTGGGTACGAGCAGTACTTC. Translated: CASSRLAGELGYEQYF.

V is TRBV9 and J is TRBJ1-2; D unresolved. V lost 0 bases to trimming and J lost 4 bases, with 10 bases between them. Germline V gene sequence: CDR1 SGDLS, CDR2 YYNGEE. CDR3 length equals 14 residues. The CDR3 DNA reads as TGTGCCAGCAGCGTAGAAGCGGGGTCCTATGGCTACACCTTC. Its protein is CASSVEAGSYGYTF.

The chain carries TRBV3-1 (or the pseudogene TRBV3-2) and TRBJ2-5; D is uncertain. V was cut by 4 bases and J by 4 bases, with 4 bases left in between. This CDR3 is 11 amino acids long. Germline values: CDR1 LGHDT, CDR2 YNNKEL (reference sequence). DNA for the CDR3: TGTGCCAGCAGCCGCGGAGAGACCCAGTACTTC. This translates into CASSRGETQYF.